This T cell receptor beta chain was identified during a study of T cell clonality in common variable immunodeficiency. Germline CDR1 and CDR2: SGHAT and FQNNGV. The CDR3 totals 14 residues. V shed 5 bases, J shed 5 bases, and the junction held 3 bases outside the gene matches. TCRdb's copy holds only in-frame clones and misses some; the assay was immunoSEQ multiplex PCR. The repertoire has around 57,000 clones, none seen only once; the ten largest take more than 3%. This clone has only a few counts. The read ends 3 residues before the CDR3 terminus; that terminus is restored from the germline J gene. This TCR came from a person aged 18-70 years in good health. The specimen sequenced was peripheral blood mononuclear cells. The chain recombines TRBV11-2 with TRBJ2-7, with 13 bases lining up with TRBD2. The CDR3: CASSVLAGGDEQYF. The CDR3 bases that were read are TGTGCCAGCAGCGTACTAGCGGGAGGGGACGAG.